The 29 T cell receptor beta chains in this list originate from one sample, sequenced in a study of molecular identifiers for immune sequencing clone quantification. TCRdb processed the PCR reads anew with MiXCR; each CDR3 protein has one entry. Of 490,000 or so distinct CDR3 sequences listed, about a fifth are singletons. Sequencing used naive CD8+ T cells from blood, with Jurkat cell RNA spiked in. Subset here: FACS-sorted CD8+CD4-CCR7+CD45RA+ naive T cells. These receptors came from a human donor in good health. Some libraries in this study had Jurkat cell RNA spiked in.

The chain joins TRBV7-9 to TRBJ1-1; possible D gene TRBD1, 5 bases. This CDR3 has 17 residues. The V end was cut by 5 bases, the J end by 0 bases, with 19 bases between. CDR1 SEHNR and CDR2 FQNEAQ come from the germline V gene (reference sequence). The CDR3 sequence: CASSGSANRSLNTEAFF. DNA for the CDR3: TGTGCCAGCAGCGGTTCGGCTAACAGGAGTTTGAACACTGAAGCTTTCTTT. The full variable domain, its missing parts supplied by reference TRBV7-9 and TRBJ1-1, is DTGVSQNPRHKITKRGQNVTFRCDPISEHNRLYWYRQTLGQGPEFLTYFQNEAQLEKSRLLSDRFSAERPKGSFSTLEIQRTEQGDSAMYLCASSGSANRSLNTEAFFGQGTRLTVV.

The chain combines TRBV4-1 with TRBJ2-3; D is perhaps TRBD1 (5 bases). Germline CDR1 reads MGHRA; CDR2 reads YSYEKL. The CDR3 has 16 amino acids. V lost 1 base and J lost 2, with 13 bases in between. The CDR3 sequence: CASSQAFRATTDTQYF. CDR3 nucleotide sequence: TGCGCCAGCAGCCAAGCGTTCAGGGCAACCACAGATACGCAGTATTTT.

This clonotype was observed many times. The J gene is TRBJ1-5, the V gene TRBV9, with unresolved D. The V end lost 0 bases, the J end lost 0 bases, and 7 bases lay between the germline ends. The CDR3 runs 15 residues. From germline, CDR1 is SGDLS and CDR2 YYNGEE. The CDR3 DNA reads TGTGCCAGCAGCGTAGGAGAATATAGCAATCAGCCCCAGCATTTT. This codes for CASSVGEYSNQPQHF.

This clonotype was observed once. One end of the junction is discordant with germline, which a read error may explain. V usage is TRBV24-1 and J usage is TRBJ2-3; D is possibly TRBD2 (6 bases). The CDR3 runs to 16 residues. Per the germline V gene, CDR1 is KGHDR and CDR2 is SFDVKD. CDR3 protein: CAASDLADSSTNTQYF. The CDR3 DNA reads TGTGCCGCCAGTGATTTAGCGGACTCTAGCACAAATACGCAATATTTT.

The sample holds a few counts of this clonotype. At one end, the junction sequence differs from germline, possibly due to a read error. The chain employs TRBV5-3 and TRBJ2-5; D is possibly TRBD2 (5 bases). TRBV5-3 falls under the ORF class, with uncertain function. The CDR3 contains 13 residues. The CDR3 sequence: CASSWEYQETQYF. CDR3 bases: TGTGCCAGCAGCTGGGAGTACCAAGAGACCCAGTACTTC.

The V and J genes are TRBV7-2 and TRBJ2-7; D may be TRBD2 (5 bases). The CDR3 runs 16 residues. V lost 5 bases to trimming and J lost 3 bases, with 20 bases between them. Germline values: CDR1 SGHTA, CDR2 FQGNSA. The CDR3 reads CASSPSMAGGFYEQYF. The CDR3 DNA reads TGTGCCAGCAGCCCCAGCATGGCTGGCGGGTTCTACGAGCAGTACTTC.

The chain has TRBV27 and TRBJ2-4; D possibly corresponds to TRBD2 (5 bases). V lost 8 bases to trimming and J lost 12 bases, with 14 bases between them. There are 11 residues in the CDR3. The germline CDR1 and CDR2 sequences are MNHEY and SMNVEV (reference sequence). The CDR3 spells CASRNGIYQYF. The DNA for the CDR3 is TGTGCCAGCCGGAACGGGATTTATCAGTACTTC.

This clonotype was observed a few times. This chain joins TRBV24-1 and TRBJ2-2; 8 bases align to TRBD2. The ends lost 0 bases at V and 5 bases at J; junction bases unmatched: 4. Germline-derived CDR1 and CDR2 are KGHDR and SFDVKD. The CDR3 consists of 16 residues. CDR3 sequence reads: CATSDLLGLETGELFF. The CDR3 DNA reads TGTGCCACCAGTGATTTGTTGGGACTAGAGACCGGGGAGCTGTTTTTT.

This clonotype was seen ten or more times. The CDR3 bases are TGTGCGGCGTCGTCGGGCAATCAGCCCCAGCATTTT. It yields the protein CAASSGNQPQHF. The chain combines TRBV19 with TRBJ1-5; D is undetermined. The CDR3 covers 12 residues. Looked up from germline, CDR1 is LNHDA and CDR2 is SQIVND (reference sequence).

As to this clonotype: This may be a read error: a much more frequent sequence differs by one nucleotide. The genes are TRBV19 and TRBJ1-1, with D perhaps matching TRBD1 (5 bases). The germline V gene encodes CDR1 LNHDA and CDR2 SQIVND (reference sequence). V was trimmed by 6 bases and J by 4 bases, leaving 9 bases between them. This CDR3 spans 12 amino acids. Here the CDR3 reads CASRTDLTEAFF. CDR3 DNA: TGTGCCAGTAGGACAGACCTCACTGAAGCTTTCTTT.

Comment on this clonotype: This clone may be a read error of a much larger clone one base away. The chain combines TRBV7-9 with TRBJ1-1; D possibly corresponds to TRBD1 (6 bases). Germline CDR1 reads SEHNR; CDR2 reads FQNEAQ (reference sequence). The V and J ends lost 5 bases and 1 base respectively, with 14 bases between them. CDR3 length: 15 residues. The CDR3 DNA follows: TGTGCCAGCAGCCCACTGTCAGGGGCGAACACTGAAGCTTTCTTT. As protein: CASSPLSGANTEAFF.

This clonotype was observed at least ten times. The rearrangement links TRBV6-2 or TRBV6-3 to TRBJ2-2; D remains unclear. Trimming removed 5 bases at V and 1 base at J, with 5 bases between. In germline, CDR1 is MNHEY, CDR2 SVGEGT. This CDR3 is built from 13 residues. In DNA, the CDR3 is TGTGCCAGCAGTCATGTGAACACCGGGGAGCTGTTTTTT. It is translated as CASSHVNTGELFF.

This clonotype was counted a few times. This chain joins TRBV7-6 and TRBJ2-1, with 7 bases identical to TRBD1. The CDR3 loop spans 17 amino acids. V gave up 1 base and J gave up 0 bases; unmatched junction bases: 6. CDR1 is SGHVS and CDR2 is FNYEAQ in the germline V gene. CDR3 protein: CASSLEGDSHSYNEQFF. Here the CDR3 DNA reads TGTGCCAGCAGCTTAGAGGGGGACAGCCACTCCTACAATGAGCAGTTCTTC.

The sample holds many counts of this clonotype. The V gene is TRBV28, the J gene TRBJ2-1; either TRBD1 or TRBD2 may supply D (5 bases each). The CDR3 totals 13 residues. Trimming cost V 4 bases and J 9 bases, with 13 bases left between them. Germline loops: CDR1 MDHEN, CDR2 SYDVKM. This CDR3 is CASSSYRGFEQFF. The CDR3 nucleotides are TGTGCCAGCAGTTCCTATCGGGGCTTTGAGCAGTTCTTC.

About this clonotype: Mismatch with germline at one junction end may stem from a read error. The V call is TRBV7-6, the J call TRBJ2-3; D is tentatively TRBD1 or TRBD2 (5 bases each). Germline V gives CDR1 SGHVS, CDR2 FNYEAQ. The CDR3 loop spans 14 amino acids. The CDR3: CASILGDRRDTQYF. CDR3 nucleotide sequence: TGTGCCAGCATCTTAGGGGACCGACGAGATACGCAGTATTTT.

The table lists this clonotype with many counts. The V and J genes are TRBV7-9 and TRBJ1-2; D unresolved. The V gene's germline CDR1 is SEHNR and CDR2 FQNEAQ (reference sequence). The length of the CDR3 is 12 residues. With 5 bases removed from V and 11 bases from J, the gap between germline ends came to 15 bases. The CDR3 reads CASSGEGVPYTF. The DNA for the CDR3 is TGTGCCAGCAGCGGCGAAGGTGTTCCATACACCTTC.

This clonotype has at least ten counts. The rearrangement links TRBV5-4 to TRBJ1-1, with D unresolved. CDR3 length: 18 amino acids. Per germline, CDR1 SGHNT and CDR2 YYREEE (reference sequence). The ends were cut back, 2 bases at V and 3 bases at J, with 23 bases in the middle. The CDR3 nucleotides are TGTGCCAGCAGCTTATTTCTTCTGGGCCTTAAAGTGGACACTGAAGCTTTCTTT. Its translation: CASSLFLLGLKVDTEAFF.

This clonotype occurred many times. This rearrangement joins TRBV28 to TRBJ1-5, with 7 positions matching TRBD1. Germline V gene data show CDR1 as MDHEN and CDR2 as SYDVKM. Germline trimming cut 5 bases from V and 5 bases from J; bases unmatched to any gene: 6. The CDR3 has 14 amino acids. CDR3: CASSTDRSDQPQHF. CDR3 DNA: TGTGCCAGCAGTACGGACAGGTCAGATCAGCCCCAGCATTTT.

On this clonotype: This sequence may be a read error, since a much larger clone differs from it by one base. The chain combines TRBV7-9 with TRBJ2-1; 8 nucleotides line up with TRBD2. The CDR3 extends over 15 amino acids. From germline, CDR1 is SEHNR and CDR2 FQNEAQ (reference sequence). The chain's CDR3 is CAGSLETSVFNEQFF. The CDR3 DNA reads TGTGCCGGCAGCTTAGAGACTAGCGTCTTCAATGAGCAGTTCTTC.

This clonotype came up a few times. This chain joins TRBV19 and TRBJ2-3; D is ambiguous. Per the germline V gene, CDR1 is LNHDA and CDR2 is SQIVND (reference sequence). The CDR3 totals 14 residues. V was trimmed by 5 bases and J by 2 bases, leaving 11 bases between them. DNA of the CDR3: TGTGCCAGTAGTGTAAGCGAAGACACAGATACGCAGTATTTT. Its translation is CASSVSEDTDTQYF.

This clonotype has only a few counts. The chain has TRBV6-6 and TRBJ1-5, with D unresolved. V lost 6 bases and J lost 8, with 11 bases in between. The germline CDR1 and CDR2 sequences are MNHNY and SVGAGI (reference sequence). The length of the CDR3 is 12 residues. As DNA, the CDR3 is TGTGCCAGCAGCCCGACCGGGAAGCCCCAGCATTTT. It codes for CASSPTGKPQHF.

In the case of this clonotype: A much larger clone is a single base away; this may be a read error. CDR3 sequence reads: CASSLGTHNQPLHF. DNA for the CDR3: TGTGCCAGCAGCTTGGGGACACACAATCAGCCCCTGCATTTT. This chain links TRBV11-2 with TRBJ1-5, with a tentative D call TRBD1 (6 bases). Germline V lookup: CDR1 SGHAT, CDR2 FQNNGV. The CDR3 covers 14 residues.

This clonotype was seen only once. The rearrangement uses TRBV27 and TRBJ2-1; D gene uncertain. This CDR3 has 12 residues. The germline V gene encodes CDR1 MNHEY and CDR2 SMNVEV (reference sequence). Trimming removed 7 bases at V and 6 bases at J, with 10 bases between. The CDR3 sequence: CASKRTFNEQFF. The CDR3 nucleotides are TGTGCCAGCAAGCGAACATTCAATGAGCAGTTCTTC.

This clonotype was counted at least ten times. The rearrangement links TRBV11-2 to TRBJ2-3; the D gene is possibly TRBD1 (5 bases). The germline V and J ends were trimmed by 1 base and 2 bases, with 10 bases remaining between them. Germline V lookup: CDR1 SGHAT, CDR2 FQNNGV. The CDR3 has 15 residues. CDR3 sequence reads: CASSLGARVTDTQYF. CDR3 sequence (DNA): TGTGCCAGCAGCTTAGGAGCCAGGGTCACAGATACGCAGTATTTT.

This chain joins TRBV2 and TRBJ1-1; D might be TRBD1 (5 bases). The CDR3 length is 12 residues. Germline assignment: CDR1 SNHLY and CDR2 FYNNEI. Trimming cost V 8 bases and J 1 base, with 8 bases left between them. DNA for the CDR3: TGTGCCAGCCGAGGACAGAACACTGAAGCTTTCTTT. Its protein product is CASRGQNTEAFF. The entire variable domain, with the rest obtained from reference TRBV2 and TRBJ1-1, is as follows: EPEVTQTPSHQVTQMGQEVILRCVPISNHLYFYWYRQILGQKVEFLVSFYNNEISEKSEIFDDQFSVERPDGSNFTLKIRSTKLEDSAMYFCASRGQNTEAFFGQGTRLTVV.

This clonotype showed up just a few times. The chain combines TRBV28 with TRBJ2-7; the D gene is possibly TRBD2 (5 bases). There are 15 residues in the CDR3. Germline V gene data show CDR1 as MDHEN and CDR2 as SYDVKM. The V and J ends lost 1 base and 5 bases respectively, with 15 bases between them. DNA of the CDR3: TGTGCCAGCAGTTTATTCGAGGGTCTATCCCACGAGCAGTACTTC. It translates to CASSLFEGLSHEQYF. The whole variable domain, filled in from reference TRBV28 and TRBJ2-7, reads DVKVTQSSRYLVKRTGEKVFLECVQDMDHENMFWYRQDPGLGLRLIYFSYDVKMKEKGDIPEGYSVSREKKERFSLILESASTNQTSMYLCASSLFEGLSHEQYFGPGTRLTVT.

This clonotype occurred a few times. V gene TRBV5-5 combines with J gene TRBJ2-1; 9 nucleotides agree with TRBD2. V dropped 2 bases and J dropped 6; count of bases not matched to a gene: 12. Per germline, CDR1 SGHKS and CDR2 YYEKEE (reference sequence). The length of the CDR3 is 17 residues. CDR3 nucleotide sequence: TGTGCCAGCAGCTTTGATAGCGGGAGAACCCGGACCAATGAGCAGTTCTTC. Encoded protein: CASSFDSGRTRTNEQFF.

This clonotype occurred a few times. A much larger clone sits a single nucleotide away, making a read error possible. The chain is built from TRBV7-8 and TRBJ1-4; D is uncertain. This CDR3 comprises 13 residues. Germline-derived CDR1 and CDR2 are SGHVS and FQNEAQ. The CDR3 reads CAGSPRTGEKLFF. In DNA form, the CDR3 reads TGTGCCGGCAGCCCGAGGACGGGTGAAAAACTGTTTTTT.

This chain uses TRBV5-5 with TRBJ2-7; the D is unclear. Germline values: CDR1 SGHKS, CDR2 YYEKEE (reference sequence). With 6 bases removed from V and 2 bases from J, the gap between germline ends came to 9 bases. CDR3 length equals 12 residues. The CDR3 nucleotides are TGTGCCAGCACTCGAGGACCCTACGAGCAGTACTTC. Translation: CASTRGPYEQYF. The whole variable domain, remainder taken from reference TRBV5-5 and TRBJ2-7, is DAGVTQSPTHLIKTRGQQVTLRCSPISGHKSVSWYQQVLGQGPQFIFQYYEKEERGRGNFPDRFSARQFPNYSSELNVNALLLGDSALYLCASTRGPYEQYFGPGTRLTVT.